This T cell receptor beta chain was profiled in a study of T-cell memory formation after mild COVID-19. This clonotype was picked up a small number of times. Its antigen is unidentified. A single record per CDR3 protein comes from TCRdb applying MiXCR to the 5' RACE reads. The sample has roughly 80,000 distinct CDR3 sequences, roughly 25% seen once. Germline V lookup: CDR1 SGHDT, CDR2 YYEEEE. Between the trimmed V and J ends, which lost 1 base and 5 bases, there was a span of 7 bases. The CDR3 is 14 amino acids. Study-wide results and limits: Second-wave clones that peaked on day 37 lacked confirmed SARS-CoV-2 specificity.

The source material was PBMCs or a T cell subset sorted from them (not recorded which). The clonotype comes from a man between 18 and 29 years old who had mild COVID-19 (a few samples of this study predate the infection). Cell type and time point are not known. This chain links TRBV5-6 with TRBJ1-6; D remains ambiguous. The CDR3 spells CASSLFGDNSPLHF. The CDR3 nucleotides are TGTGCCAGCAGCTTGTTCGGTGATAATTCACCCCTCCACTTT.